The rows below give T cell receptor beta chains drawn from one sample of a study of response to subunit inactivated influenza vaccine. TCRdb reanalysed the RT-PCR reads using MiXCR and keeps one entry per CDR3 protein. The sample records about 480,000 distinct CDR3 sequences, 25% being singletons. This specimen consisted of CD4+ T cells sorted from PBMCs, obtained around 5 days after vaccination. All receptors derive from a man aged 45 to 65 who received an inactivated influenza vaccine. CDR3s include the opening cysteine and the closing phenylalanine or tryptophan. Fields, in order: J gene, D gene, V gene, clone size, CDR3 DNA, CDR3 protein. A D gene is named only where the DNA matches it firmly. The size entry is marked missing in some rows and otherwise reads once, few, many or a size class.

TRBJ2-2 TRBD2 TRBV7-2 few TGTGCCAGCAGCTTACGGGGGGGCCCGAACACCGGGGAGCTGTTTTTT CASSLRGGPNTGELFF
TRBJ1-1 . TRBV30 few TGTGCCTGGAGTGTAATCCGGGGTTTTGAAGCTTTCTTT CAWSVIRGFEAFF
TRBJ2-1 . TRBV5-5 . TGTGCCAGCAGCTTGTTAGGCAGCCACAATGAGCAGTTCTTC CASSLLGSHNEQFF
TRBJ1-1 . TRBV29-1 . TGCAGCGTGGGAAAAGGACAGATGAACACTGAAGCTTTCTTT CSVGKGQMNTEAFF
TRBJ2-5 . TRBV5-6 few TGTGCCAGCAGTCTGACTGGACGTCACCAAGAGACCCAGTACTTC CASSLTGRHQETQYF
TRBJ1-3 TRBD1 TRBV12-3/TRBV12-4 many TGTGCCAGCAGTCGCACAGGGGCTGGAAACACCATATATTTT CASSRTGAGNTIYF
TRBJ1-3 . TRBV7-6 . TGTGCCAGCAGCTTGAGGCAGACCTCTGGAAACACCATATATTTT CASSLRQTSGNTIYF
TRBJ1-3 . TRBV13 . TGTGCCAGCCAAACCCAGGGGTCTGGAAACACCATATATTTT CASQTQGSGNTIYF
TRBJ2-7 TRBD2 TRBV20-1 . TGCAGTGCGGGGGGGGAGGGGCAGTACTTC CSAGGEGQYF
TRBJ1-5 TRBD1 TRBV19 . TGTGCCAGTAGTACACAGGGGTCGGATCAGCCCCAGCATTTT CASSTQGSDQPQHF
TRBJ2-1 . TRBV12-3/TRBV12-4 many TGTGCCAGCAGTTTTCCTACAGGGATTGAGCAGTTCTTC CASSFPTGIEQFF
TRBJ2-1 TRBD2 TRBV5-4 . TGTGCCAGCAGCTTGGAAGGTAGCGGGACATCTGAGCAGTTCTTC CASSLEGSGTSEQFF
TRBJ1-2 . TRBV12-3/TRBV12-4 many TGTGCCAGCAGTTTAACCAGGTTCTATGGCTACACCTTC CASSLTRFYGYTF
TRBJ2-7 TRBD1 TRBV5-6 . TGTGCCAGCAGCTGGGGACAGGCTGACGAGCAGTACTTC CASSWGQADEQYF
TRBJ2-1 TRBD2 TRBV20-1 . TGCAGTGCTAGAGCCCAACGACTAGCGGGGAGGGAGCAGTTCTTC CSARAQRLAGREQFF
TRBJ2-1 TRBD2 TRBV24-1 . TGTGCCACCAGAGGTCTAGCGGGTTCCTACAATGAGCAGTTCTTC CATRGLAGSYNEQFF
TRBJ2-3 . TRBV12-3/TRBV12-4 many TGTGCCAGCAGTGCGATGTCGGGGAGGAGGAATACGCAGTATTTT CASSAMSGRRNTQYF
TRBJ2-2 . TRBV7-2 few TGTGCCAGCAGCTTAGGACACATAAACACCGGGGAGCTGTTTTTT CASSLGHINTGELFF
TRBJ2-4 TRBD1 TRBV7-2 few TGTGCCAGCAGCTTAGTAGGTCAGGGGGCGGCCAAAAACATTCAGTACTTC CASSLVGQGAAKNIQYF
TRBJ1-1 . TRBV5-1 few TGCGCCAGCATGGGGAGCGAATCGGGGACCGAAGCTTTCTTT CASMGSESGTEAFF
TRBJ2-7 . TRBV5-1 . TGCGCCAGCAGAGTTGCGGGGACCTCCTACGAGCAGTACTTC CASRVAGTSYEQYF
TRBJ2-1 . TRBV24-1 . TGTGCCACCAGTGAAAGACAGGTTACCCGGTTTGAGCAGTTCTTC CATSERQVTRFEQFF
TRBJ2-1 . TRBV6-5 few TGTGCCAGCAAGGTGTCCACGAATGAGCAGTTCTTC CASKVSTNEQFF
TRBJ2-7 TRBD2 TRBV6-1 . TGTGCCAGCAGACTCAATTCGTTGAGCGGGGGGGCCTACGAGCAGTACTTC CASRLNSLSGGAYEQYF